This T cell receptor (beta chain) was obtained from a study of cytomegalovirus exposure and HLA in healthy donors. The CDR3 contains 16 residues. About this clone itself: Its antigen is unidentified.

13 Jbeta primers and 60 Vbeta primers were used for the PCR. Clones were sequenced by immunoSEQ multiplex PCR, and TCRdb holds only the in-frame ones, with some missing. The sample comprises fewer than 180,000 clones, 70% to 80% of which are singletons, and roughly 6% rests with the top ten. Study-wide findings and caveats: While the bulk of TCR sequences proved rare, some public TCRs turned up in many donors. Researchers had no immune exposure information except CMV serostatus available. There were 150 to 200 TCR beta chains listed as cytomegalovirus-associated. Later analysis identified about 17,000 TCR beta sequences associated with HLA alleles, using a false discovery rate threshold of 0.05.

The receptor was isolated from a man aged 50-59 years in good health and CMV-seropositive. This rearrangement joins TRBV21-1 to TRBJ2-5; TRBD2 reflects the table's D call only, with no check against the DNA. TRBV21-1 is given as a pseudogene. Specimen: PBMCs. The CDR3 DNA is TGTGCCAGCAGCAAGGTTGAACTAGCGGGGCCAGAGACCCAGTACTTC. Encoded protein: CASSKVELAGPETQYF.